One sample yielded the 8 T cell receptor beta chains listed below, sequenced in a study of T cell responses to AZD1222 COVID-19 vaccine listed by TCRdb under 2021. Libraries were made using the immunoSEQ multiplex PCR assay. The source is immuneACCESS, and TCRdb retained only in-frame sequences with V and J called. Part of the clones is not carried over; for the studies checked, unresolved V genes explain less than half of this, and the remainder is unexplained. The sample has 140,000 or so clones on record, around nine tenths of them singletons. The ten largest make up roughly 3.9% of the sample. The time point label for this specimen denotes: about 28 days (+/-7) after the second vaccine dose. The sequenced sample was peripheral blood, obtained 28 days after the second AZD1222 dose. These TCRs come from an adult who received the AZD1222 COVID-19 vaccine.

The V and J genes are TRBV7-9 and TRBJ2-7; TRBD2 is a possible D gene (5 bases). The CDR3 is made up of 13 amino acids. Trimming left V 1 base short and J 3 bases short, with 7 bases between. Per the germline V gene, CDR1 is SEHNR and CDR2 is FQNEAQ (reference sequence). The CDR3 DNA reads TGTGCCAGCAGCTTAGACGGGATCTACGAGCAGTACTTC. Residues: CASSLDGIYEQYF.

This CDR3 reads CASSQDPIRGDRAFF. For the CDR3, the DNA is TGTGCCAGCAGCCAAGACCCAATAAGAGGGGATCGCGCTTTCTTT. The rearrangement joins TRBV4-2 to TRBJ1-1, with TRBD1 as a possible D gene (5 bases). Trimming took 0 bases from V and 11 from J, leaving 19 bases between them. The CDR3 has 15 amino acids. Per germline, CDR1 LGHNA and CDR2 YNFKEQ.

The rearrangement links TRBV5-1 to TRBJ1-5; 7 bases are a match to TRBD1. The V and J ends lost 3 bases and 3 bases, in that order; junction bases with no gene match: 15. Per germline, CDR1 SGHRS and CDR2 YFSETQ. This CDR3 is built from 18 residues. CDR3: CASSSAPDRVKDNQPQHF. The CDR3 DNA reads TGCGCCAGCAGCTCGGCACCTGACAGGGTAAAGGACAATCAGCCCCAGCATTTT. The entire variable domain, with the rest obtained from reference TRBV5-1 and TRBJ1-5, is as follows: KAGVTQTPRYLIKTRGQQVTLSCSPISGHRSVSWYQQTPGQGLQFLFEYFSETQRNKGNFPGRFSGRQFSNSRSEMNVSTLELGDSALYLCASSSAPDRVKDNQPQHFGDGTRLSIL.

The chain employs TRBV4-3 and TRBJ2-3, with D tentatively TRBD1 or TRBD2 (6 bases each). The CDR3 is 15 residues long. The germline gives CDR1 LGHNA, CDR2 YSLEER. The V end was cut by 6 bases, the J end by 2 bases, with 15 bases between. The CDR3 loop is CASRTGAGTTDTQYF. CDR3 in DNA: TGCGCCAGCAGGACGGGGGCGGGTACCACAGATACGCAGTATTTT.

This rearrangement joins TRBV5-1 to TRBJ2-5; no reliable D call. The V and J ends lost 0 bases and 0 bases respectively, with 3 bases between them. CDR1 and CDR2 from the germline V gene are SGHRS and YFSETQ. CDR3 length: 13 residues. The CDR3 here is CASSLAHQETQYF. The DNA of the CDR3 is TGCGCCAGCAGCTTGGCCCACCAAGAGACCCAGTACTTC. Full variable domain (missing parts from reference TRBV5-1 and TRBJ2-5): KAGVTQTPRYLIKTRGQQVTLSCSPISGHRSVSWYQQTPGQGLQFLFEYFSETQRNKGNFPGRFSGRQFSNSRSEMNVSTLELGDSALYLCASSLAHQETQYFGPGTRLLVL.

The V and J genes are TRBV7-6 and TRBJ1-6; tentatively, D is TRBD1 (5 bases). The germline V gene has CDR1 SGHVS and CDR2 FNYEAQ. This CDR3 spans 15 amino acids. Trimming shortened V by 2 bases and J by 10 bases, and 15 bases separated the two germline ends. DNA of the CDR3: TGTGCCAGCAGCTTATATCAGGAGGGGTGGTCACCCCTCCACTTT. It encodes CASSLYQEGWSPLHF.

This clone has a single count. The chain uses TRBV6-6 and TRBJ2-1, with a weak D call TRBD2 (5 bases). Germline values: CDR1 MNHNY, CDR2 SVGAGI (reference sequence). This CDR3 is built from 14 residues. The V end lost 6 bases, the J end lost 0 bases, and 9 bases lay between the germline ends. The chain's CDR3 is CASSFSVSYNEQFF. Here the CDR3 DNA reads TGTGCCAGCAGCTTTAGCGTCTCCTACAATGAGCAGTTCTTC.

This chain uses TRBV7-2 with TRBJ1-3; D is unclear. V lost 0 bases, J lost 4 bases, and 13 bases lay in between. The germline gives CDR1 SGHTA, CDR2 FQGNSA. The CDR3 has 16 residues. For the CDR3, the DNA is TGTGCCAGCAGCTTAGCCTCACCGTCTGTAGGAAACACCATATATTTT. Translation: CASSLASPSVGNTIYF. The entire variable domain, with the rest obtained from reference TRBV7-2 and TRBJ1-3, is as follows: GAGVSQSPSNKVTEKGKDVELRCDPISGHTALYWYRQSLGQGLEFLIYFQGNSAPDKSGLPSDRFSAERTGGSVSTLTIQRTQQEDSAVYLCASSLASPSVGNTIYFGEGSWLTVV.